Listed here are 22 T cell receptor beta chains from one sample, sequenced in a study of blood T cell repertoires in COVID-19. Libraries were prepared by immunoSEQ multiplex PCR; TCRdb keeps only in-frame clonotypes and omits some of them. The data show about 260,000 clones, about 89% seen once. Sequencing was carried out using peripheral blood. The receptor set was obtained from a woman aged 45-60 years with acute or convalescent COVID-19.

J is TRBJ2-1 and V is TRBV6-4; TRBD2 matches 10 bases. V shed 10 bases, J shed 6 bases, and the junction held 9 bases outside the gene matches. The CDR3 has 14 amino acids. Germline CDR1 and CDR2: MRHNA and SNTAGT. CDR3 protein: CATAKREGGNEQFF. The CDR3 nucleotides are TGTGCCACCGCGAAGCGGGAGGGCGGCAATGAGCAGTTCTTC.

The chain combines TRBV9 with TRBJ2-1; 14 bases agree with TRBD2. Trimming cost V 4 bases and J 8 bases; bases outside gene matches: 14. From germline, CDR1 is SGDLS and CDR2 YYNGEE. The CDR3 runs to 18 residues. The CDR3 here is CASSTGTSGSLSADEQFF. CDR3 in DNA: TGTGCCAGCAGCACCGGGACTAGCGGGAGTTTATCGGCCGATGAGCAGTTCTTC.

The rearrangement uses TRBV24-1 and TRBJ1-2; D ambiguous. V lost 4 bases and J 4 bases, leaving 12 bases between the germline ends. Looked up from germline, CDR1 is KGHDR and CDR2 is SFDVKD. The CDR3 has 14 residues. The CDR3 loop reads CATSEAGRLYGYTF. In DNA, the CDR3 is TGTGCCACCAGTGAGGCAGGCCGCCTCTATGGCTACACCTTC.

The rearrangement uses TRBV11-3 and TRBJ2-1, with a tentative D call TRBD2 (5 bases). The V gene lost 3 bases and the J gene lost 8 bases, with 11 bases spanning the gap. The CDR3 loop spans 13 amino acids. Germline CDR1 SGHNT, CDR2 YENEEA. The CDR3 DNA follows: TGTGCCAGCAGCTTGAGGGCTCTCGATGAGCAGTTCTTC. This translates into CASSLRALDEQFF.

V and J are TRBV5-1 and TRBJ1-2; a weak D match, TRBD1 (5 bases). The CDR3 contains 13 residues. Germline CDR1 is SGHRS and CDR2 is YFSETQ. Trimming removed 0 bases from V and 4 bases from J, with 7 bases in between. CDR3 region: CASSLATAYGYTF. The CDR3, as DNA: TGCGCCAGCAGCTTGGCGACAGCCTATGGCTACACCTTC.

V usage is TRBV30 and J usage is TRBJ2-7, with TRBD2 matching over 13 bases. The CDR3 is made up of 16 amino acids. CDR1 and CDR2 from the germline V gene are GTSNPN and SVGIG (reference sequence). V lost 5 bases to trimming and J lost 2 bases; unmatched junction nucleotides: 9. In DNA form, the CDR3 reads TGTGCCTGGGTCCCCTTCGGGACTAGCGGGGCCTACGAGCAGTACTTC. It translates to CAWVPFGTSGAYEQYF.

The V and J genes are TRBV28 and TRBJ1-2, with TRBD1 matching over 7 bases. The CDR3 has 15 residues. V shed 7 bases and J 4 bases; nucleotides not matched to a gene: 12. Per the germline V gene, CDR1 is MDHEN and CDR2 is SYDVKM. The CDR3 loop reads CASTWGVGGIYGYTF. The CDR3 DNA reads TGTGCCAGCACCTGGGGGGTAGGGGGCATCTATGGCTACACCTTC.

The chain employs TRBV15 and TRBJ1-4; the match to TRBD1 covers 10 bases. The CDR3 extends over 16 amino acids. The germline CDR1 and CDR2 sequences are LNHNV and YYDKDF (reference sequence). V lost 1 base to trimming and J lost 10 bases; unmatched junction nucleotides: 9. CDR3 sequence: CATSRVVGTGARKLFF. CDR3 nucleotide sequence: TGTGCCACCAGCAGAGTCGTTGGGACAGGGGCTCGAAAACTGTTTTTT.

This chain joins TRBV9 and TRBJ2-1; D gene uncertain. This CDR3 has 12 residues. V was clipped by 0 bases and J by 8 bases, with 6 bases between them. Germline V lookup: CDR1 SGDLS, CDR2 YYNGEE. In nucleotides, the CDR3 is TGTGCCAGCAGCGTAGTGGTAGATGAGCAGTTCTTC. Translating gives CASSVVVDEQFF.

The chain uses TRBV10-2 and TRBJ1-1; D call uncertain. The CDR3 covers 14 residues. CDR1 WSHSY and CDR2 SAAADI come from the germline V gene. V lost 0 bases and J lost 1, with 6 bases in between. CDR3 nucleotides: TGCGCCAGCAGTGAGTCGGGAGAGAACACTGAAGCTTTCTTT. Translation gives CASSESGENTEAFF.

The J gene is TRBJ2-3, the V gene TRBV18; TRBD1 might be the D (6 bases). The CDR3 contains 16 residues. Trimming removed 3 bases at V and 1 base at J, with 14 bases between. Germline loops: CDR1 KGHSH, CDR2 LQKENI. The CDR3 DNA follows: TGTGCCAGCTCACCTGGGACATTAGCCGGCACAGATACGCAGTATTTT. Translation: CASSPGTLAGTDTQYF.

The chain carries TRBV3-1 (or the pseudogene TRBV3-2) and TRBJ2-4; D is possibly TRBD1 (5 bases). Trimming took 4 bases from V and 8 from J, leaving 9 bases between them. CDR1 LGHDT and CDR2 YNNKEL come from the germline V gene (reference sequence). There are 12 residues in the CDR3. The CDR3 sequence is CASSPRADIQYF. DNA for the CDR3: TGTGCCAGCAGCCCCAGGGCCGACATTCAGTACTTC.

V usage is TRBV11-2 and J usage is TRBJ2-2; TRBD1 matches 7 bases. Germline V gives CDR1 SGHAT, CDR2 FQNNGV. The CDR3 loop spans 15 amino acids. The ends lost 4 bases at V and 7 bases at J; junction bases unmatched: 9. CDR3 residues: CASSSLQGKIGELFF. Here the CDR3 DNA reads TGTGCCAGCAGCTCACTACAGGGGAAAATCGGGGAGCTGTTTTTT. Using reference TRBV11-2 and TRBJ2-2 for the parts outside the CDR3, the full variable domain is EAGVAQSPRYKIIEKRQSVAFWCNPISGHATLYWYQQILGQGPKLLIQFQNNGVVDDSQLPKDRFSAERLKGVDSTLKIQPAKLEDSAVYLCASSSLQGKIGELFFGEGSRLTVL.

The chain is built from TRBV16 and TRBJ2-5; TRBD1 aligns across 7 bases. The CDR3 loop spans 14 amino acids. The ends lost 2 bases at V and 3 bases at J; junction bases unmatched: 3. Germline CDR1 and CDR2: KGHSY and FQNENV. CDR3 in amino acids: CASSQIGQEETQYF. In nucleotides, the CDR3 is TGTGCCAGCAGCCAAATTGGACAGGAAGAGACCCAGTACTTC.

This clone was counted between two and nine times. CDR3 residues: CASSLESVGLDNEQFF. The CDR3 DNA sequence: TGTGCCAGCAGCTTAGAATCCGTAGGACTAGACAATGAGCAGTTCTTC. The rearrangement links TRBV11-2 to TRBJ2-1, with 7 positions matching TRBD2. The CDR3 length is 16 residues. Germline assignment: CDR1 SGHAT and CDR2 FQNNGV. V was pared by 0 bases and J by 5 bases, with 7 bases of the junction left unmatched.

In its sample, this clone was seen a few times. The chain carries TRBV7-2 and TRBJ2-1; 9 bases match TRBD2. The CDR3 length is 15 residues. V trimming: 3 bases; J trimming: 3 bases; junction bases outside the gene matches: 3. The germline V gene encodes CDR1 SGHTA and CDR2 FQGNSA. The CDR3 loop reads CASSFGLAIYNEQFF. The CDR3 region has the DNA TGTGCCAGCAGCTTCGGACTAGCGATCTACAATGAGCAGTTCTTC.

The chain couples TRBV19 to TRBJ1-4, with D unclear. The CDR3 is 12 residues long. V was trimmed by 0 bases and J by 7 bases, leaving 3 bases between them. In germline, CDR1 is LNHDA, CDR2 SQIVND (reference sequence). The CDR3, as DNA: TGTGCCAGTAGTATAGAGAGTGAAAAACTGTTTTTT. Its translation: CASSIESEKLFF.

The V call is TRBV9, the J call TRBJ2-5, with 10 bases aligning to TRBD2. The CDR3 loop spans 14 amino acids. The germline V gene encodes CDR1 SGDLS and CDR2 YYNGEE. V trimming: 2 bases; J trimming: 5 bases; junction bases outside the gene matches: 3. The CDR3 protein is CASSVTSGIETQYF. As DNA, the CDR3 is TGTGCCAGCAGCGTTACTAGCGGGATTGAGACCCAGTACTTC.

The chain carries TRBV6-5 and TRBJ2-7; 12 bases agree with TRBD2. The V gene end was trimmed by 8 bases and the J gene end by 12 bases; junction bases not matched to a gene: 17. This CDR3 has 15 residues. CDR1 MNHEY and CDR2 SVGAGI come from the germline V gene. The CDR3 coding sequence is TGTGCCAGCCACTCTCTGGGGCTAGCGGGAGGGCTCCTGTACTTC. Amino acids: CASHSLGLAGGLLYF.

The table lists this clone with a count of one. CDR3 sequence: CASSVRDRGYEQYF. CDR3 in DNA: TGCGCCAGCAGCGTCCGGGACAGGGGGTACGAGCAGTACTTC. V and J are TRBV5-1 and TRBJ2-7, with 11 bases identical to TRBD1. CDR3 length: 14 amino acids. Losses at the gene ends were 4 bases for V and 4 bases for J; bases not matched to a gene: 4. Germline V gene sequence: CDR1 SGHRS, CDR2 YFSETQ.

The V gene is TRBV5-4, the J gene TRBJ2-7, with TRBD1 matching over 10 bases. Per the germline V gene, CDR1 is SGHNT and CDR2 is YYREEE (reference sequence). Trimming took 3 bases from V and 5 from J; bases not matched to a gene: 8. The CDR3 extends over 15 amino acids. The CDR3, as DNA: TGTGCCAGCAGCTCGAGTGGACAGGGGGTCCACGAGCAGTACTTC. This encodes CASSSSGQGVHEQYF.

The chain recombines TRBV6-2 or TRBV6-3 with TRBJ2-5; TRBD2 aligns across 12 bases. With 5 bases clipped from V and 1 base from J, the junction kept 8 bases outside the gene matches. The CDR3 length is 17 residues. Germline V gene lookup returns CDR1 MNHEY and CDR2 SVGEGT. The CDR3 sequence: CASSGLTSGSFQETQYF. CDR3 nucleotide sequence: TGTGCCAGCAGTGGCCTGACTAGCGGGAGTTTCCAAGAGACCCAGTACTTC.